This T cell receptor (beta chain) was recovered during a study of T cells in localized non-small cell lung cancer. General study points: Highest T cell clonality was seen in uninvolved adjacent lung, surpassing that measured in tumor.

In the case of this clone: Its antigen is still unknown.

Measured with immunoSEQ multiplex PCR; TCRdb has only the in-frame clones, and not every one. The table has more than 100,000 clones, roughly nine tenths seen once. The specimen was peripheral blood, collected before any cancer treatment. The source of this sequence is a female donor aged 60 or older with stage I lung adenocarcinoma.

CDR3 in amino acids: CASSLAAGGRSTDTQYF. CDR3 nucleotide sequence: TGTGCCAGCAGCTTAGCCGCGGGGGGCCGGAGCACAGATACGCAGTATTTT. The chain carries TRBV7-6 and TRBJ2-3, with 8 bases matching TRBD2. Germline lookup yields CDR1 SGHVS and CDR2 FNYEAQ. The CDR3 consists of 17 residues. The junction had 5 bases not matched to a gene; V was cut back by 0 bases and J by 0 bases.